This TCR beta chain is drawn from a study of OX40 agonist ivuxolimab in advanced cancers. The repertoire was sequenced with immunoSEQ multiplex PCR; TCRdb's copy has only in-frame clones and lacks some. Of 46,000 or so clones listed, about 88% are singletons. The CDR3 extends over 14 amino acids. Germline CDR1 reads MDHEN; CDR2 reads SYDVKM. V gave up 3 bases and J gave up 3 bases; unmatched junction bases: 5. The sequencing here drew on CD4+ or CD8+ T cells sorted from blood, taken in a trial of the OX40 agonist ivuxolimab. V gene TRBV28 combines with J gene TRBJ2-7, with 7 bases aligning to TRBD2. This receptor was identified in an adult with an advanced solid tumor such as melanoma, head and neck, liver or kidney cancer. This CDR3 is CASSFRGRHYEQYF. In nucleotides, the CDR3 is TGTGCCAGCAGTTTCCGCGGGAGACACTACGAGCAGTACTTC.